Listed here is a single TCR beta chain. Its target antigen remains unknown. No base qualities exist here, and no much larger clone lies one base off it. Sequencing instrument: Illumina HiSeq 2500. Quantitative 5'-RACE with molecular barcodes was the method used to prepare the TCR beta libraries. Under the source paper's analysis protocol: A new computational method based on a probabilistic model of VDJ rearrangement was used to identify disease-linked TCR variants. The public reads were quality trimmed at Q25 with fastp and then assembled into clones with MiXCR by TCRdb, keeping productive beta chains. Each entry merges the rows of one CDR3 protein and shows their most common DNA and genes. The V and J calls come from TCRdb's annotation, not from the publication. The sample includes more than 650,000 distinct CDR3 sequences, with 12% observed a single time. The ten largest clonotypes hold more than 0.5% of the sample.

The data originate from a study of CD8 T cells in ankylosing spondylitis (dated by TCRdb to about 2017). In the study overall: The study profiled T cell receptor beta repertoires in healthy donors and ankylosing spondylitis patients to find disease-linked TCR variants. The full study cohort was made up of approximately 27 ankylosing spondylitis patients and roughly 98 healthy donors. Peripheral blood samples were taken, and synovial fluid was additionally collected from ankylosing spondylitis patients.

Study-wide conclusions, independent of this receptor: A CD8+ phenotype was shown by the disease-linked clones, which were found at relatively low frequencies in peripheral blood. Blood from ankylosing spondylitis patients appeared to be characterized by a TCR beta motif made up of several highly homologous amino acid variants. Some TCR beta motif variants had previously been reported in synovial fluid and blood of reactive arthritis patients, which suggested common disease-initiation mechanisms. Significant enrichment of the disease-linked clones was reported in matched synovial fluid samples from ankylosing spondylitis patients.

V drops 2 bases and J drops 11 bases, leaving 15 bases in between. The CDR3, cysteine through phenylalanine, is 13 amino acids long. This entry keeps only the CDR3 DNA: 39 bases, framed from base 1. According to the germline V gene (reference sequence), CDR1 reads MNHNY and CDR2 reads SVGAGI. The receptor's source is a male donor with ankylosing spondylitis. The sequencing sample was made of blood, either unsorted or a sorted T cell fraction (not recorded which). The chain couples TRBV6-6 to TRBJ1-1; TRBD1 might be the D gene, on 5 matching bases. The nucleotides read TGTGCCAGCAGTTACGCAATAGGGGCCTTTGCTTTCTTT. It specifies CASSYAIGAFAFF.